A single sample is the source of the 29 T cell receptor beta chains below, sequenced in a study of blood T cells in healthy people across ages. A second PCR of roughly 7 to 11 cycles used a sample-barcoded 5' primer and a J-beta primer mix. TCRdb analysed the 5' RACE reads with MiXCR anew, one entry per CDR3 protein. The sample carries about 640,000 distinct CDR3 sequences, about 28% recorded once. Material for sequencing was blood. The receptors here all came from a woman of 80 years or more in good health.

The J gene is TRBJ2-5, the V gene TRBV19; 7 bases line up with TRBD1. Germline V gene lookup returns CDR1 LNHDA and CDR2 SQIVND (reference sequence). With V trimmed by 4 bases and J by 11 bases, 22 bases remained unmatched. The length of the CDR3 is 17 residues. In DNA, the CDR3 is TGTGCCAGTAGTACTATTACTCGGACAGGCCTATACAATGAGCAGTACTTC. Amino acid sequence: CASSTITRTGLYNEQYF.

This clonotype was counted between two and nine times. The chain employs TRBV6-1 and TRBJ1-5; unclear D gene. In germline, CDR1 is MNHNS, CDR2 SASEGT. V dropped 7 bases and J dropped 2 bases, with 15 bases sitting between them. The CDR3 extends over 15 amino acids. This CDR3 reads CASKIRQAGNQPQHF. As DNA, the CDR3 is TGTGCCAGCAAAATCAGGCAGGCTGGCAATCAGCCCCAGCATTTT.

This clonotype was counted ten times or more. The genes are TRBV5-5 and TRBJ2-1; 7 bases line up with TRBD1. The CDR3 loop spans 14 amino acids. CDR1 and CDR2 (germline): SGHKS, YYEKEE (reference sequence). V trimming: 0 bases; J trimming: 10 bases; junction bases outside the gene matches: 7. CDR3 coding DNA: TGTGCCAGCAGCTTGGTACAGGGGCAAACGGAGCAGTTCTTC. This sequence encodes CASSLVQGQTEQFF.

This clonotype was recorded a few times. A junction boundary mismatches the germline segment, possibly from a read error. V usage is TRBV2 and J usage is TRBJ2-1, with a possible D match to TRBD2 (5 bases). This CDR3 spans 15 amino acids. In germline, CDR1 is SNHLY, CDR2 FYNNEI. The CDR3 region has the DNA TGTGCCAGCAGTGTTAGCGTTTCGTACCCTAATGCGCAGTTCTTC. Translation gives CASSVSVSYPNAQFF.

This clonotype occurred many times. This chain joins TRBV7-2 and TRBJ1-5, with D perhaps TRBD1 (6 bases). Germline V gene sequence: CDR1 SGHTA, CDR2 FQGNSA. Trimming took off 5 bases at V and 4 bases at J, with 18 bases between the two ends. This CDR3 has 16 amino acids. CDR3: CASSVYRDVWNQPQHF. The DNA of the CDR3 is TGTGCCAGCAGCGTTTACAGGGATGTATGGAATCAGCCCCAGCATTTT.

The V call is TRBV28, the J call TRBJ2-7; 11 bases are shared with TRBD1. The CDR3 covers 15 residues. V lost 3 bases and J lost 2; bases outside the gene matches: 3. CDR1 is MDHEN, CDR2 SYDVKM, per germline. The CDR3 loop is CASSFPGQGAYEQYF. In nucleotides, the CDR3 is TGTGCCAGCAGTTTCCCGGGACAGGGGGCCTACGAGCAGTACTTC. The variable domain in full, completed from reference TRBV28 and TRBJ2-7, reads DVKVTQSSRYLVKRTGEKVFLECVQDMDHENMFWYRQDPGLGLRLIYFSYDVKMKEKGDIPEGYSVSREKKERFSLILESASTNQTSMYLCASSFPGQGAYEQYFGPGTRLTVT.

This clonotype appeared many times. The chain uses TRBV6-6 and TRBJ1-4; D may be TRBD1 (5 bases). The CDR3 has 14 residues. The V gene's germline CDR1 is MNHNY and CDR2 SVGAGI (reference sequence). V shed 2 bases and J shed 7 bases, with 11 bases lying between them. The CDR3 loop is CASSYGGEGEKLFF. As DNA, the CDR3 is TGTGCCAGCAGTTACGGAGGGGAAGGTGAAAAACTGTTTTTT.

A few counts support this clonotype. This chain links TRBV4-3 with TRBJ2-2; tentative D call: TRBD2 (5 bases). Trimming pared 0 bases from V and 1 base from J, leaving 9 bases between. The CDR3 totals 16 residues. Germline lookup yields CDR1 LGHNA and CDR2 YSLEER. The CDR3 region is CASSQDRGMNTGELFF. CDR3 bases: TGCGCCAGCAGCCAAGATCGGGGAATGAACACCGGGGAGCTGTTTTTT.

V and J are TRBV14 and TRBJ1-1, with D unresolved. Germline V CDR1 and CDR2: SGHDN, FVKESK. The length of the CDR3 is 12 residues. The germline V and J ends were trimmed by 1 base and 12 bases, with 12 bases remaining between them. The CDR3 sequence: CASSQGSVRPFF. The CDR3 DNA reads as TGTGCCAGCAGCCAAGGGTCCGTGAGGCCTTTCTTT.

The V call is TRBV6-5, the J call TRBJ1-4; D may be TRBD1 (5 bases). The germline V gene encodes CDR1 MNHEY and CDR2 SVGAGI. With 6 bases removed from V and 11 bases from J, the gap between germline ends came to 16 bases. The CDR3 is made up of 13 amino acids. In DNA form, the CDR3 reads TGTGCCAGCAGAGGGGACGGCTTGGGGAAACTGTTTTTT. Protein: CASRGDGLGKLFF.

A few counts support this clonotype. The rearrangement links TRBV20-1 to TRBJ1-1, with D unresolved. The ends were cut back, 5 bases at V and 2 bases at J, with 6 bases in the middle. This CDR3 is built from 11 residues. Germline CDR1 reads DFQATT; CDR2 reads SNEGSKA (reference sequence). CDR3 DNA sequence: TGCAGTGCTCCCATCAACACTGAAGCTTTCTTT. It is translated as CSAPINTEAFF.

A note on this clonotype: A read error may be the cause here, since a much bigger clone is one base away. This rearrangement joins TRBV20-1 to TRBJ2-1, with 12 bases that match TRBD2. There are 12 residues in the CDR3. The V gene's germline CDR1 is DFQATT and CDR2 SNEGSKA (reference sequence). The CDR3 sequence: CNASGGAEEQFF. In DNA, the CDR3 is TGCAATGCTAGCGGGGGGGCGGAGGAGCAGTTCTTC.

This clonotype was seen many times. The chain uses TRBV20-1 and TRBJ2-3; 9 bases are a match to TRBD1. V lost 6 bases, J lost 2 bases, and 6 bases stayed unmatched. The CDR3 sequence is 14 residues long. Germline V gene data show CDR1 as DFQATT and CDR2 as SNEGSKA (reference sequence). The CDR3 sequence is CSASTGGNTDTQYF. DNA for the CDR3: TGCAGTGCCAGTACAGGGGGCAACACAGATACGCAGTATTTT.

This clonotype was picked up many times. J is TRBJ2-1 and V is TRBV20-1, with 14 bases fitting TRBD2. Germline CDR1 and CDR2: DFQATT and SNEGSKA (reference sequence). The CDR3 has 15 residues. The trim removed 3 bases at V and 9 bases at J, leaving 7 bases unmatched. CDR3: CSASDRLAGGREQFF. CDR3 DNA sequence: TGCAGTGCTAGCGATCGACTAGCGGGGGGGCGTGAGCAGTTCTTC.

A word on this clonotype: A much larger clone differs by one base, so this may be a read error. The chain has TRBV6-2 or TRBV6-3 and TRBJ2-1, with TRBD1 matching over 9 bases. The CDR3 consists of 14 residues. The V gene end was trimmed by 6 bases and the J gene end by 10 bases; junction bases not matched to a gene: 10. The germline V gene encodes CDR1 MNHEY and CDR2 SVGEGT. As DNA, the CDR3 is TGTGCCAGCAGGCTCGGGACAGGGTACTACGAGCAGTTCTTC. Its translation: CASRLGTGYYEQFF.

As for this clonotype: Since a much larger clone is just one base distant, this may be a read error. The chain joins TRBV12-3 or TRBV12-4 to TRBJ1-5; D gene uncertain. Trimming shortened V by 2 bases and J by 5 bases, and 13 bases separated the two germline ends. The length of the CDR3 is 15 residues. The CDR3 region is CASSLREPGDQPQHF. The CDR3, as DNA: TGTGCCAGCAGTTTAAGGGAACCTGGGGATCAGCCCCAGCATTTT.

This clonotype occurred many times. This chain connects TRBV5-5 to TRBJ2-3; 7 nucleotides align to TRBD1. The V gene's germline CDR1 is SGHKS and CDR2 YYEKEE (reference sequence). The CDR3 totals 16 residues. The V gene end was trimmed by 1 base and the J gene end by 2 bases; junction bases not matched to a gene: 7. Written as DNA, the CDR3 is TGTGCCAGCAGCTTGTTGCCAGGGGGTCCCACAGATACGCAGTATTTT. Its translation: CASSLLPGGPTDTQYF.

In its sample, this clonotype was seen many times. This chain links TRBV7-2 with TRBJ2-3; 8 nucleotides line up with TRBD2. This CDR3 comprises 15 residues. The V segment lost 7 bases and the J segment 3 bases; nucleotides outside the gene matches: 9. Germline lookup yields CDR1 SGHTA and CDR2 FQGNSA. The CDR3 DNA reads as TGTGCCAGCACCTCGGGGGGGCCTTCGACAGATACGCAGTATTTT. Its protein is CASTSGGPSTDTQYF.

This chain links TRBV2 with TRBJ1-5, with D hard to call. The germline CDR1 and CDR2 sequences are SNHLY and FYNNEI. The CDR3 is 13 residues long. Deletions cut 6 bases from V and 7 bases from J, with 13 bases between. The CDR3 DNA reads TGTGCCAGCAGCCTAAGAGTCATCCAGCCCCAGCATTTT. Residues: CASSLRVIQPQHF.

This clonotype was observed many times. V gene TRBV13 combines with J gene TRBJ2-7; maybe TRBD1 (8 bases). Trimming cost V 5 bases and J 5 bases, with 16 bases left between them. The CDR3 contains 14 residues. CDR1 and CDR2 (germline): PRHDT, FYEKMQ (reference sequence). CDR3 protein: CASSQRGQVNEQYF. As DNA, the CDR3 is TGTGCCAGCAGCCAGCGGGGACAGGTCAACGAGCAGTACTTC.

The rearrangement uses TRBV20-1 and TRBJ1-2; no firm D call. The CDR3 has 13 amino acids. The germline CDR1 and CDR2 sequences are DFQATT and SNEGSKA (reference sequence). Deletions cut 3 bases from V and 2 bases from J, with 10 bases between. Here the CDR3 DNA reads TGCAGTGCTAGGCGGAGATCCAACTATGGCTACACCTTC. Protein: CSARRRSNYGYTF.

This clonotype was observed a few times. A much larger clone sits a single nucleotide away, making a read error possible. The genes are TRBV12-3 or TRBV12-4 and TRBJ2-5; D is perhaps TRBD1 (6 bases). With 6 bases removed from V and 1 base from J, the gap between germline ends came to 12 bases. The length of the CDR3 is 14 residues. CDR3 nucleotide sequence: TGTGCCAGCAGGCGTAGGACAGCCCAAGAGACCCAGTACTTC. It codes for CASRRRTAQETQYF.

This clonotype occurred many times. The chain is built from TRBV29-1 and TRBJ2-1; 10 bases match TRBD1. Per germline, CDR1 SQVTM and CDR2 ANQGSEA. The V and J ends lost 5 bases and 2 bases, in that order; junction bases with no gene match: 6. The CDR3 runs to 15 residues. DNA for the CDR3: TGCAGCGTTCGACCGGGACAGGGGACCTACAATGAGCAGTTCTTC. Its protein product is CSVRPGQGTYNEQFF.

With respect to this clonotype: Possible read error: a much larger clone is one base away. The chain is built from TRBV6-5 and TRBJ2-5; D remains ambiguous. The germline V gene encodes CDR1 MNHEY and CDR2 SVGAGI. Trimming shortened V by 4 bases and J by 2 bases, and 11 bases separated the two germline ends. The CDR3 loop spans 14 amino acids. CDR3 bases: TGTGCCAGCAGTTCCCTGACTGGTCAAGAGACCCAGTACTTC. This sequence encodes CASSSLTGQETQYF.

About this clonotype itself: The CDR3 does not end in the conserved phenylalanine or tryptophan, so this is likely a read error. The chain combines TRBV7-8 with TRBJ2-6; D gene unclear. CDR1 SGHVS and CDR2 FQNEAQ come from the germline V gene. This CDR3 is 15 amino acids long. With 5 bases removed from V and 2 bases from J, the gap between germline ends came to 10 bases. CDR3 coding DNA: TGTGCCAGCAGCAGCTGGCTCCCTGGGGCCAACGTCCTGACTCTC. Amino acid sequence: CASSSWLPGANVLTL.

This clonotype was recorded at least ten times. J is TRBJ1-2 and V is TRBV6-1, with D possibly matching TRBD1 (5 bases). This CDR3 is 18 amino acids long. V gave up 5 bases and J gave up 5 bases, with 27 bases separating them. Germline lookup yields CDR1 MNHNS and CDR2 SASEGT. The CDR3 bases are TGTGCCAGCAGTCCCCGGACACGACAAGCCCCCCAATCATATGGCTACACCTTC. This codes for CASSPRTRQAPQSYGYTF.

CDR3 nucleotide sequence: TGCAGTGCTAGCCGGGACAGGGGGAATCAGCCCCAGCATTTT. It is translated as CSASRDRGNQPQHF. The chain employs TRBV20-1 and TRBJ1-5; 11 bases are shared with TRBD1. The V segment lost 3 bases and the J segment 4 bases; nucleotides outside the gene matches: 2. The CDR3 sequence is 14 residues long. CDR1 and CDR2 (germline): DFQATT, SNEGSKA (reference sequence).

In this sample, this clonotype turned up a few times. CDR3 amino acids: CASSIAATGISYEQYF. DNA for the CDR3: TGTGCCAGTAGTATAGCCGCCACAGGGATCTCCTACGAGCAGTACTTC. The chain couples TRBV19 to TRBJ2-7, with TRBD1 as a possible D gene (6 bases). With 1 base removed from V and 0 bases from J, the gap between germline ends came to 13 bases. The length of the CDR3 is 16 residues. Germline loops: CDR1 LNHDA, CDR2 SQIVND (reference sequence).

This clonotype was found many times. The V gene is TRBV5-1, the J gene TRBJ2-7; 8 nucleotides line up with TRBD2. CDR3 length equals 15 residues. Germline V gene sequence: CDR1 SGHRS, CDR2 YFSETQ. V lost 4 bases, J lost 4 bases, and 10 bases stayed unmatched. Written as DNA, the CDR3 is TGCGCCAGCAGCCAGGACTCCGGGGGGGGTTACGAGCAGTACTTC. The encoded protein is CASSQDSGGGYEQYF.